Listed below are T cell receptor beta chains from one sample, sequenced in a study of CD8+ T cells in alopecia areata. Repertoires were generated with immunoSEQ multiplex PCR, while TCRdb's copy carries only in-frame clones and drops some. Of about 39,000 clones in the sample, about three fifths were seen once. Sequenced material: CD8+ T cells sorted from blood, taken at week 4, from a patient treated with tofacitinib. The receptors stem from a human donor with alopecia areata. The CDR3 runs from the conserved cysteine through the conserved F or W. The D gene is left open where the match is weak. Clone size is stated in some rows and not others, as once, few, many or a class when expanded.

v_call	j_call	clone_size	d_call	cdr3_aa	cdr3_nt
TRBV7-2	TRBJ1-2	NA	NA	CASSPNPPQLFVGYTF	TGTGCCAGCAGCCCCAACCCTCCGCAACTTTTCGTCGGCTACACCTTC
TRBV2	TRBJ2-4	NA	NA	CASIPQGSKNIQYF	TGTGCCAGCATTCCACAGGGATCCAAAAACATTCAGTACTTC
TRBV29-1	TRBJ1-2	NA	NA	CSVEEDYGYTF	TGCAGCGTTGAAGAAGACTATGGCTACACCTTC
TRBV25-1	TRBJ2-2	NA	NA	CATARGGELFF	TGTGCCACCGCCCGCGGGGGGGAGCTGTTTTTT
TRBV9	TRBJ1-1	NA	NA	CASSRTGTEAFF	TGTGCCAGCAGCCGGACGGGGACTGAAGCTTTCTTT
TRBV30	TRBJ2-7	NA	TRBD1	CAWSHGTGHYEQYF	TGTGCCTGGAGTCACGGGACAGGCCACTACGAGCAGTACTTC
TRBV29-1	TRBJ2-2	NA	TRBD1	CSVRDRENTGELFF	TGCAGCGTTCGTGACAGGGAAAACACCGGGGAGCTGTTTTTT
TRBV19	TRBJ2-1	few	NA	CASSAKVGNEQFF	TGTGCCAGTAGTGCAAAAGTCGGCAATGAGCAGTTCTTC
TRBV29-1	TRBJ2-5	NA	NA	CSVVGNQETQYF	TGCAGCGTTGTAGGGAACCAAGAGACCCAGTACTTC
TRBV30	TRBJ2-1	NA	TRBD1	CAWSRDSSYNEQFF	TGTGCCTGGAGTAGGGACAGCTCCTACAATGAGCAGTTCTTC
TRBV5-1	TRBJ2-7	NA	NA	CASSGPGGSYEQYF	TGCGCCAGCAGCGGGCCCGGGGGCTCCTACGAGCAGTACTTC
TRBV6-5	TRBJ2-1	few	TRBD2	CASSGTSGGHEQFF	TGTGCCAGCAGTGGGACTAGCGGGGGTCATGAGCAGTTCTTC
TRBV6-4	TRBJ2-2	medium-sized	NA	CASSDNTGELFF	TGTGCCAGCAGTGACAACACCGGGGAGCTGTTTTTT
TRBV7-9	TRBJ2-1	NA	TRBD1	CASSPPGQGYNEQFF	TGTGCCAGCAGCCCGCCGGGACAGGGCTACAATGAGCAGTTCTTC
TRBV4-2	TRBJ2-2	NA	NA	CASSQSTAGNTGELFF	TGTGCCAGCAGCCAGAGTACAGCGGGTAACACCGGGGAGCTGTTTTTT
TRBV30	TRBJ2-2	NA	NA	CAWSDGLNTGELFF	TGTGCCTGGAGCGACGGACTTAACACCGGGGAGCTGTTTTTT
TRBV5-6	TRBJ2-3	few	TRBD2	CASSSMTSGGTDTQYF	TGTGCCAGCAGCTCCATGACTAGCGGGGGAACAGATACGCAGTATTTT
TRBV25-1	TRBJ1-2	NA	NA	CASSWTENYGYTF	TGTGCCAGCAGTTGGACAGAAAACTATGGCTACACCTTC
TRBV30	TRBJ2-1	few	TRBD1	CAWSEIQGNEQFF	TGTGCCTGGAGTGAGATACAGGGGAATGAGCAGTTCTTC
TRBV4-3	TRBJ2-1	NA	TRBD2	CASSQDPGGPSYNEQFF	TGCGCCAGCAGCCAAGATCCGGGGGGGCCGTCCTACAATGAGCAGTTCTTC
TRBV9	TRBJ1-2	NA	TRBD1	CASSVGTGGGYTF	TGTGCCAGCAGCGTCGGGACAGGGGGAGGCTACACCTTC
TRBV30	TRBJ2-1	NA	NA	CAWSGRVSYNEQFF	TGTGCCTGGAGTGGCAGGGTTTCCTACAATGAGCAGTTCTTC
TRBV29-1	TRBJ1-2	NA	NA	CSVELAGQMGYTF	TGCAGCGTTGAATTGGCGGGCCAAATGGGCTACACCTTC
TRBV29-1	TRBJ2-1	NA	NA	CSAMGRSYNEQFF	TGCAGCGCCATGGGGCGTTCCTACAATGAGCAGTTCTTC
TRBV4-3	TRBJ2-7	NA	TRBD1	CASSQEFPGQTYEQYF	TGCGCCAGCAGCCAAGAATTCCCGGGACAGACCTACGAGCAGTACTTC
TRBV30	TRBJ1-2	once	NA	CAWSGAVRSPYGYTF	TGTGCCTGGAGTGGGGCGGTCAGGAGTCCCTATGGCTACACCTTC
TRBV30	TRBJ1-2	few	NA	CAWQGNNYGYTF	TGTGCCTGGCAGGGGAACAACTATGGCTACACCTTC
TRBV29-1	TRBJ2-7	NA	NA	CSVGQEFTYEQYF	TGCAGCGTTGGCCAGGAATTTACCTACGAGCAGTACTTC
TRBV25-1	TRBJ2-1	few	NA	CASSPGSSYNEQFF	TGTGCCAGCAGTCCGGGGAGCTCCTACAATGAGCAGTTCTTC
TRBV10-1	TRBJ2-1	few	TRBD2	CASSDGGSSYNEQFF	TGCGCCAGCAGTGACGGGGGGAGCTCCTACAATGAGCAGTTCTTC
TRBV30	TRBJ2-2	NA	TRBD2	CAWSRGANTGELFF	TGTGCCTGGAGTCGGGGGGCGAACACCGGGGAGCTGTTTTTT
TRBV30	TRBJ2-7	NA	TRBD1	CAWSPTGPGQYF	TGTGCCTGGAGTCCGACAGGGCCGGGGCAGTACTTC
TRBV7-2	TRBJ1-1	NA	TRBD1	CASSLGGTGPTEAFF	TGTGCCAGCAGCTTAGGAGGGACAGGGCCCACTGAAGCTTTCTTT
TRBV29-1	TRBJ1-1	once	TRBD1	CSGGQGGNTEAFF	TGCAGCGGGGGACAGGGTGGAAACACTGAAGCTTTCTTT
TRBV29-1	TRBJ1-2	once	TRBD1	CSVVTQDRDGVGYTF	TGCAGCGTTGTAACCCAGGACAGGGATGGAGTTGGCTACACCTTC
TRBV6-1	TRBJ2-2	NA	TRBD2	CASTVSGGVTGELFF	TGTGCCAGCACGGTTAGCGGGGGGGTCACCGGGGAGCTGTTTTTT
TRBV30	TRBJ1-1	NA	NA	CAWSVLGLNTEAFF	TGTGCCTGGAGTGTACTGGGTTTGAACACTGAAGCTTTCTTT
TRBV13	TRBJ1-1	few	NA	CASSTRDRGGTEAFF	TGTGCCAGCAGCACCCGGGACCGGGGGGGCACTGAAGCTTTCTTT
TRBV15	TRBJ2-3	NA	TRBD1	CATSREGTGGAPSTDTQYF	TGTGCCACCAGCAGAGAGGGGACAGGGGGCGCCCCTAGCACAGATACGCAGTATTTT
TRBV6-5	TRBJ1-1	few	TRBD1	CASSSRDRVRTEAFF	TGTGCCAGCAGTAGTCGGGACAGGGTAAGGACTGAAGCTTTCTTT
TRBV5-1	TRBJ2-1	NA	NA	CASRDIPYNEQFF	TGCGCCAGTAGAGACATCCCCTACAATGAGCAGTTCTTC
TRBV7-3	TRBJ2-1	few	NA	CASSPGHDEQFF	TGTGCCAGCAGTCCCGGACACGATGAGCAGTTCTTC
TRBV2	TRBJ1-4	NA	NA	CASSGWRATNEKLFF	TGTGCCAGCAGTGGCTGGAGAGCAACTAATGAAAAACTGTTTTTT
TRBV19	TRBJ1-1	NA	NA	CASSARGQGAFF	TGTGCCAGTTCGGCCAGGGGTCAGGGAGCTTTCTTT
TRBV7-9	TRBJ2-2	NA	NA	CANLDPTNTGELFF	TGTGCCAACCTGGACCCGACTAACACCGGGGAGCTGTTTTTT
TRBV29-1	TRBJ2-3	NA	TRBD2	CSVEGLAGGQSTDTQYF	TGCAGCGTTGAAGGTCTAGCGGGGGGGCAGAGTACAGATACGCAGTATTTT
TRBV30	TRBJ2-7	NA	TRBD2	CAWGLAGGDYEQYF	TGTGCCTGGGGACTAGCGGGGGGCGATTACGAGCAGTACTTC
TRBV7-2	TRBJ2-5	NA	TRBD2	CASSATGTSGGLLETQYF	TGTGCCAGCAGCGCCACCGGGACTAGCGGGGGGCTCCTAGAGACCCAGTACTTC
TRBV29-1	TRBJ2-1	NA	NA	CSVVGQYNEQFF	TGCAGCGTCGTTGGACAGTACAATGAGCAGTTCTTC
TRBV4-1	TRBJ2-7	NA	NA	CASSQGGGYEQYF	TGCGCCAGCAGCCAAGGGGGCGGCTACGAGCAGTACTTC
TRBV4-3	TRBJ1-2	NA	NA	CASSQDGDSYGYTF	TGCGCCAGCAGCCAAGATGGGGACTCCTATGGCTACACCTTC
TRBV7-8	TRBJ1-5	NA	NA	CASSYSFSDSYSNQPQHF	TGTGCCAGCAGTTACTCCTTTTCGGACTCCTATAGCAATCAGCCCCAGCATTTT
TRBV29-1	TRBJ2-5	NA	NA	CSVEEYETQYF	TGCAGCGTTGAAGAATATGAGACCCAGTACTTC
TRBV29-1	TRBJ2-7	few	NA	CSVRGDIYPYEQYF	TGCAGCGTTAGGGGGGACATCTACCCTTACGAGCAGTACTTC
TRBV5-1	TRBJ2-6	NA	NA	CASAGTGKRGASGANVLTF	TGCGCCAGCGCGGGAACAGGCAAACGAGGCGCCTCTGGGGCCAACGTCCTGACTTTC
TRBV2	TRBJ2-5	NA	NA	CASTERRLGRETQYF	TGTGCCAGCACTGAAAGGCGTTTGGGACGAGAGACCCAGTACTTC
TRBV25-1	TRBJ2-1	once	NA	CASSESLNEQFF	TGTGCCAGCAGTGAGAGCCTTAATGAGCAGTTCTTC